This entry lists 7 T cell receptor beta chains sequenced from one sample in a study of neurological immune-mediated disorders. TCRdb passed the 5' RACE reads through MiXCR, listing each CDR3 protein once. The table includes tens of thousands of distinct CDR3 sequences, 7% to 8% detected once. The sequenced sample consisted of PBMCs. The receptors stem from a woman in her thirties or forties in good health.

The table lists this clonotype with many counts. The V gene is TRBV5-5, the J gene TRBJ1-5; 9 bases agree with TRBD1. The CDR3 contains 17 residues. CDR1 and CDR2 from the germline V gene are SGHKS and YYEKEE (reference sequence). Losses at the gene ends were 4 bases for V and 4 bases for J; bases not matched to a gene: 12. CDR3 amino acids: CASSPGQGKAGNQPQHF. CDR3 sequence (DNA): TGTGCCAGCAGCCCCGGACAGGGGAAGGCCGGTAATCAGCCCCAGCATTTT.

CDR3 loop: CASSVGGDEQYF. CDR3 nucleotide sequence: TGTGCCAGCAGCGTGGGAGGGGACGAGCAGTACTTC. This chain uses TRBV9 with TRBJ2-7; TRBD2 matches at 7 bases. CDR1 and CDR2 (germline): SGDLS, YYNGEE. With V trimmed by 2 bases and J by 5 bases, 1 base remained unmatched. The CDR3 has 12 residues.

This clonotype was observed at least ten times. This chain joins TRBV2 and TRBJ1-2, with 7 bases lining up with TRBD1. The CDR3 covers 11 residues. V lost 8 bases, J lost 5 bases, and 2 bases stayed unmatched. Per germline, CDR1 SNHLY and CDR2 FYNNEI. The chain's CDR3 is CASGQVYGYTF. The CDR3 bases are TGTGCCAGCGGACAGGTTTATGGCTACACCTTC.

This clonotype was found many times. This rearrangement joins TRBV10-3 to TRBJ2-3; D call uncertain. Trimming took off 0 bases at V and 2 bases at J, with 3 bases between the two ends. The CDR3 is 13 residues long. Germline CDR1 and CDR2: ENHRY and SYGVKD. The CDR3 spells CAISESDTDTQYF. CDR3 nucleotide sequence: TGTGCCATCAGTGAGTCGGACACAGATACGCAGTATTTT.

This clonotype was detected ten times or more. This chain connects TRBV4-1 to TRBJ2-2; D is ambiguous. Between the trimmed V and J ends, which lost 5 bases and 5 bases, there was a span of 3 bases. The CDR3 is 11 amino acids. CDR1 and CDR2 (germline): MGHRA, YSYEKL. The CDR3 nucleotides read TGCGCCAGCAGCGTAACCGGGGAGCTGTTTTTT. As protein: CASSVTGELFF.

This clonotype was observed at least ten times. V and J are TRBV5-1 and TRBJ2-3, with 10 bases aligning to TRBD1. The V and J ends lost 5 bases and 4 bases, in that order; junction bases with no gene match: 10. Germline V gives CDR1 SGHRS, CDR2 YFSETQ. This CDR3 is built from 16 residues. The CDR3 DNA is TGCGCCAGCAGTTCCTCCGGGACAGGGGTCCCAGATACGCAGTATTTT. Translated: CASSSSGTGVPDTQYF.

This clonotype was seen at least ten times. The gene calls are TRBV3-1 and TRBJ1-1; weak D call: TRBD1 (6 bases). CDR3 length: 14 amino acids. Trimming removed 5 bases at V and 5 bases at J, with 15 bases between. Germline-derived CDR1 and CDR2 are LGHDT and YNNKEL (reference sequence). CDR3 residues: CASSNRQDRTEAFF. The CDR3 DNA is TGTGCCAGCAGCAACAGACAGGATCGGACTGAAGCTTTCTTT.